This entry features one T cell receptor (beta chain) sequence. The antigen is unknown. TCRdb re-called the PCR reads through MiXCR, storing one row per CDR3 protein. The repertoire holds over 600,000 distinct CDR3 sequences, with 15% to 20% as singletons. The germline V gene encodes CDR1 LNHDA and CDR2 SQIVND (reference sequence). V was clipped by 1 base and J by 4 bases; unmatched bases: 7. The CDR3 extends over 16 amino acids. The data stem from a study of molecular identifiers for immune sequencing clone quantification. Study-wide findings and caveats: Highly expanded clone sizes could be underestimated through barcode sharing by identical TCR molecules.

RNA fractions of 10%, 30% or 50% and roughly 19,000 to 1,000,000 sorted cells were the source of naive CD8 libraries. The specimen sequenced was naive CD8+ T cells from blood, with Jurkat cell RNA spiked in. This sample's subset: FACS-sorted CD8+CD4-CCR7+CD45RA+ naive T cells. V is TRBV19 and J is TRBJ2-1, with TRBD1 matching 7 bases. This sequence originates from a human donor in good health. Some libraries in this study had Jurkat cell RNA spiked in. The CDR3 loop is CASSIVHRGVYNEQFF. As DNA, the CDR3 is TGTGCCAGTAGTATAGTACACAGGGGCGTTTACAATGAGCAGTTCTTC.